The rows below give T cell receptor beta chains drawn from one sample of a study of blood T cells in healthy people across ages. TCRdb fed the 5' RACE reads into MiXCR, producing one record per CDR3 protein. This sample yields some 370,000 distinct CDR3 sequences, of which approximately 51% are seen a single time; about 54% belongs to the top ten. The sequenced material came from blood. The origin of the receptors is a man in his 60s in good health. CDR3s include the opening cysteine and the closing phenylalanine or tryptophan. D genes are given only for firm matches. The size of a clone is reported for some rows only, either as once, few or many, or as a class for expanded clones.

V,D,size,J,DNA,CDR3
TRBV5-1,.,.,TRBJ1-2,TGCGCCAGCAGCTTTCAACCATCTAACTATGGCTACACCTTC,CASSFQPSNYGYTF
TRBV6-1,TRBD2,many,TRBJ2-4,TGTGCCAGCAGTGAAGGGGGGGGAGCGTCCAAAAACATTCAGTACTTC,CASSEGGGASKNIQYF
TRBV6-6,.,.,TRBJ2-1,TGTGCCAGCAGTTACGCCCGGGAGGAGCAGTTCTTC,CASSYAREEQFF
TRBV9,.,.,TRBJ1-1,TGTGCCAGCAGCGCTGCTTCTGAAGCTTTCTTT,CASSAASEAFF
TRBV18,TRBD2,.,TRBJ2-1,TGTGCCAGCTCACCGGGTCCGGGGGGGAAGTACAATGAGCAGTTCTTC,CASSPGPGGKYNEQFF
TRBV7-9,TRBD2,few,TRBJ2-1,TGTGCCAGCAGCCTTAGCGGGAGGGCGGGCAATGAGCAGTTCTTC,CASSLSGRAGNEQFF
TRBV2,TRBD2,.,TRBJ2-5,TGTGCCAGCAGGCGGACTAGCACTCAAGAGACCCAGTACTTC,CASRRTSTQETQYF
TRBV11-3,.,once,TRBJ2-1,TGTGCCAGCAGCTTATCGGACAGTAATTGGAGTGAGCAGTTCTTC,CASSLSDSNWSEQFF
TRBV15,.,.,TRBJ2-3,TGTGCCACCAGCAGAGTGGCGGGACCCAACCGGAGGGATACGCAGTATTTT,CATSRVAGPNRRDTQYF
TRBV6-1,.,.,TRBJ2-7,TGTGCCAGCACAAGTAGCCGCGCCTACGAGCAGTACTTC,CASTSSRAYEQYF
TRBV7-6,TRBD2,.,TRBJ2-5,TGTGCCAGCAGCCGTCCTGGCGGCGGGGGAGATCAAGAGACCCAGTACTTC,CASSRPGGGGDQETQYF
TRBV19,TRBD1,few,TRBJ2-5,TGTGCCAGTAGTTTAGACAGGGGGAGGTCGGAGACCCAGTACTTC,CASSLDRGRSETQYF
TRBV29-1,.,.,TRBJ1-2,TGCAGCGTTGAAAGGGAGTCTAACTATGGCTACACCTTC,CSVERESNYGYTF
TRBV25-1,TRBD2,.,TRBJ2-1,TGTGCCAGCAGTCCGCTAGCGGGAGTCGACAATGAGCAGTTCTTC,CASSPLAGVDNEQFF
TRBV20-1,.,.,TRBJ2-7,TGCAGTGCTAGATTGGGGGGGCGGGAGCAGTACTTC,CSARLGGREQYF
TRBV7-2,TRBD2,few,TRBJ2-4,TGTGCCAGCAGCTCCATTAGCGGGGCCACCAAAAACATTCAGTACTTC,CASSSISGATKNIQYF
TRBV5-5,.,.,TRBJ1-5,TGTGCCAGCAGCCCGGACAGTACTAGCAATCAGCCCCAGCATTTT,CASSPDSTSNQPQHF
TRBV28,.,.,TRBJ2-7,TGTGCCAGCAGTTTATCTGACTCCATCGGGGCCTACGAGCAGTACTTC,CASSLSDSIGAYEQYF
TRBV7-2,TRBD1,few,TRBJ1-6,TGTGCCAGCAGCCCGTCGGGACAGCGTATAATTCAGGCCCTCCACTTT,CASSPSGQRIIQALHF
TRBV20-1,TRBD1,.,TRBJ2-6,TGCAGTGCTAAAGCAGGGGGCGCTGGGGCCAACGTCCTGACTTTC,CSAKAGGAGANVLTF
TRBV7-9,.,.,TRBJ1-2,TGTGCCAGCAGCGTAGACTTGTCCTATTATGGCTACACCTTC,CASSVDLSYYGYTF
TRBV28,TRBD1,.,TRBJ2-7,TGTGCCAGCAGTTCCACAGGGGTTTTGGCCTACGAGCAGTACTTC,CASSSTGVLAYEQYF
TRBV7-2,.,many,TRBJ2-1,TGTGCCAGCAGCTTAGCGGGACAATCCTACAATGAGCAGTTCTTC,CASSLAGQSYNEQFF
TRBV10-3,.,few,TRBJ2-1,TGTGCCATCAGTGAGACATCACGGGGGCTTAGTGGTAATGAGCAGTTCTTC,CAISETSRGLSGNEQFF
TRBV20-1,TRBD2,few,TRBJ2-7,TGCAGTGCTAGACAGGGTAGCGGGATGGTCCACGAGCAGTACTTC,CSARQGSGMVHEQYF
TRBV5-1,.,many,TRBJ2-3,TGCGCCAGCAGCTTGCCGGGGGCAGGTACAGATACGCAGTATTTT,CASSLPGAGTDTQYF
TRBV29-1,.,.,TRBJ2-6,TGCAGCGTTTTCTCACAGGGTTCTGGGGCCAACGTCCTGACTTTC,CSVFSQGSGANVLTF
TRBV5-8,.,.,TRBJ2-5,.,CASTFGPGYEQYF
TRBV5-1,.,.,TRBJ2-4,TGCGCCAGCAGCTTGGACTCCTCCTCCAAAAACATTCAGTACTTC,CASSLDSSSKNIQYF
TRBV27,TRBD1,.,TRBJ2-5,TGTGCCAGCAGTTCCCCGGGACAGGGGTCAGAGACCCAGTACTTC,CASSSPGQGSETQYF
TRBV3-1,.,.,TRBJ2-1,TGTGCCAGCAGCCGGTCTCCGGGACAGGGTGTTAGCGGGAGAAACGTCTACAATGAGCAGTTCTTC,CASSRSPGQGVSGRNVYNEQFF
TRBV21-1,.,.,TRBJ1-5,TGTGCCAGCAGCCAGAGGAACCAAGGGACCGCGGATCAGCCCCAGCATTTT,CASSQRNQGTADQPQHF
TRBV3-1,TRBD2,few,TRBJ2-7,TGTGCCAGCAGCCCGTGGACAGGCCGACTAGCGGGAACCTACGAGCAGTACTTC,CASSPWTGRLAGTYEQYF
TRBV6-5,TRBD1,.,TRBJ2-7,TGTGCCAGCAAAAGACAGGGCCTAGGGGGCGAGCAGTACTTC,CASKRQGLGGEQYF
TRBV6-2/TRBV6-3,.,.,TRBJ2-1,TGTGCCAGCCAACTCCCCTACAATGAGCAGTTCTTC,CASQLPYNEQFF